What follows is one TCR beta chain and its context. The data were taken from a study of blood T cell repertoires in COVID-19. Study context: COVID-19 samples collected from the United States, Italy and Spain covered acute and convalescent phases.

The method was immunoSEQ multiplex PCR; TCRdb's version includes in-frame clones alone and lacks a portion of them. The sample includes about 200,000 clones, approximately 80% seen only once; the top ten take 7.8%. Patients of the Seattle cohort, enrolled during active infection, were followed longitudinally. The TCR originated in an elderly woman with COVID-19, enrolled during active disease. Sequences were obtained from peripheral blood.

Written as DNA, the CDR3 is TGTGCCAGCAGCTCATCCGGGACAGGGAATGGCTACACCTTC. Its translation is CASSSSGTGNGYTF. This chain uses TRBV5-8 with TRBJ1-2; 9 nucleotides align to TRBD1. Germline values: CDR1 SGHTS, CDR2 YDEGEE. This CDR3 is 14 amino acids long. J gave up 6 bases and V 3 bases, and 6 bases lay outside the gene matches.